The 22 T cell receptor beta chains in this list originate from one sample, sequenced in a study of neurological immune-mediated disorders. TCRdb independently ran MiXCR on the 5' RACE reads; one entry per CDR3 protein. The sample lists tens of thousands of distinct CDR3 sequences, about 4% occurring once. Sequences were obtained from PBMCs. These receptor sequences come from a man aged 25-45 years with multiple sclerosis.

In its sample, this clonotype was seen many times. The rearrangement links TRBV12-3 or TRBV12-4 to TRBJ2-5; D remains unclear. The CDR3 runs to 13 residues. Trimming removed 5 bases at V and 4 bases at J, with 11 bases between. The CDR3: CASSPPGGETQYF. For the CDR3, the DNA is TGTGCCAGCAGTCCCCCGGGCGGAGAGACCCAGTACTTC.

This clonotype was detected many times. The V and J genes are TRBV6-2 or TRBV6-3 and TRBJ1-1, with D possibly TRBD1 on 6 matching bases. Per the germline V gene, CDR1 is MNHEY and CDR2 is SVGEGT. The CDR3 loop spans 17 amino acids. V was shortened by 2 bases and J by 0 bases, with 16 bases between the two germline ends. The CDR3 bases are TGTGCCAGCAGTTACCCGTACGGGACAAGGATGAACACTGAAGCTTTCTTT. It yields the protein CASSYPYGTRMNTEAFF.

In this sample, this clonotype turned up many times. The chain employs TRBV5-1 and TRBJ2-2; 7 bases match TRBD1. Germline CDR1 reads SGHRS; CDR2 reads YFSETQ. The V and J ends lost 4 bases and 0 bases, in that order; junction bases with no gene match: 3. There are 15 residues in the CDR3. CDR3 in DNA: TGCGCCAGCAGCGCCGGGACAGCGAACACCGGGGAGCTGTTTTTT. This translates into CASSAGTANTGELFF.

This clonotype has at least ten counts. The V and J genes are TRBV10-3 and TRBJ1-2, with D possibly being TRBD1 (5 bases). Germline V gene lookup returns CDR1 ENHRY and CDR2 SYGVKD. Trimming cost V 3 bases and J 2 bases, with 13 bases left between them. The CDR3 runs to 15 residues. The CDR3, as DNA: TGTGCCATCAGTGACCCCAGGGATGGGAACTATGGCTACACCTTC. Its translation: CAISDPRDGNYGYTF.

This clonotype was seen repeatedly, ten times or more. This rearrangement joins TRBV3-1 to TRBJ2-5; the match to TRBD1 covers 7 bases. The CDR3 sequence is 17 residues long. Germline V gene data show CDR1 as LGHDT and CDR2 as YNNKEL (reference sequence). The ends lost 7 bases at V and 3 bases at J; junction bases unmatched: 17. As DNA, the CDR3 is TGTGCCAGCACCCCCAAGACGAAGAGGACAGGTGAAGAGACCCAGTACTTC. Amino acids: CASTPKTKRTGEETQYF.

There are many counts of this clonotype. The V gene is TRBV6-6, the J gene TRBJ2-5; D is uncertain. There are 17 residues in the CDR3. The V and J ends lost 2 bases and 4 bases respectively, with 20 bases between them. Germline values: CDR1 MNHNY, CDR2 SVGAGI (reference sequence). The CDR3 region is CASSYRAAIIIGETQYF. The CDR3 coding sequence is TGTGCCAGCAGTTACCGTGCAGCCATAATAATAGGAGAGACCCAGTACTTC.

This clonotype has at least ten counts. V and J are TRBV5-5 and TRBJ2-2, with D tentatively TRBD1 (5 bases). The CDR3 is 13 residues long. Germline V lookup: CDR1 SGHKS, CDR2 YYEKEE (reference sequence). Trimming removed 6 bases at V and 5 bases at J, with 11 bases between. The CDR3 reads CASIQGLTGELFF. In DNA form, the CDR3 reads TGTGCCAGCATCCAGGGCCTGACCGGGGAGCTGTTTTTT. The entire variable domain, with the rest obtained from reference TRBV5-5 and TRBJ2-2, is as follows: DAGVTQSPTHLIKTRGQQVTLRCSPISGHKSVSWYQQVLGQGPQFIFQYYEKEERGRGNFPDRFSARQFPNYSSELNVNALLLGDSALYLCASIQGLTGELFFGEGSRLTVL.

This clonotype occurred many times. CDR3 nucleotides: TGCGCCAGCAGCTTGGTGTTAGGTCTAGCCAAAAACATTCAGTACTTC. It codes for CASSLVLGLAKNIQYF. The J gene is TRBJ2-4, the V gene TRBV5-1, with D unclear. Germline V gene data show CDR1 as SGHRS and CDR2 as YFSETQ. The CDR3 totals 16 residues. Trimming left V 0 bases short and J 0 bases short, with 10 bases between.

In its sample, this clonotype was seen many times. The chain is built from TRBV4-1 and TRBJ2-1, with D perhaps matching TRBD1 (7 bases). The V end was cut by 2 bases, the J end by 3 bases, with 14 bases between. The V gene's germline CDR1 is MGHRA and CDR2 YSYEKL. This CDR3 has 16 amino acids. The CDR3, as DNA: TGCGCCAGCAGCCAAAAAGGGGGGACAGACTACAATGAGCAGTTCTTC. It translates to CASSQKGGTDYNEQFF.

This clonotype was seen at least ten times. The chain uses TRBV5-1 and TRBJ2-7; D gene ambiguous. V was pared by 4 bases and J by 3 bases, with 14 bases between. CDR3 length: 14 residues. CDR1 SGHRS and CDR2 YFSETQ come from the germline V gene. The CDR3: CASSPDGFIYEQYF. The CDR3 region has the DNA TGCGCCAGCAGCCCGGACGGGTTTATCTACGAGCAGTACTTC.

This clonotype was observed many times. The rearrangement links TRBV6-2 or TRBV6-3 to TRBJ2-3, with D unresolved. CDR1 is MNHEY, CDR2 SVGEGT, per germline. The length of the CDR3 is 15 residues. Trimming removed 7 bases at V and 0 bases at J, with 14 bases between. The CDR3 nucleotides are TGTGCCAGCATCCCCTTCGGTTCCAGCACAGATACGCAGTATTTT. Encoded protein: CASIPFGSSTDTQYF.

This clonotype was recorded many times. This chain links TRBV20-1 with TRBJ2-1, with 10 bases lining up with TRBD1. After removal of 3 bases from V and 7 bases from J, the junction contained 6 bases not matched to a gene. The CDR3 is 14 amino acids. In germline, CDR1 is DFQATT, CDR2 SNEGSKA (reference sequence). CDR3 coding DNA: TGCAGTGCTAGTGGACAGGGGGGGATAAATGAGCAGTTCTTC. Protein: CSASGQGGINEQFF.

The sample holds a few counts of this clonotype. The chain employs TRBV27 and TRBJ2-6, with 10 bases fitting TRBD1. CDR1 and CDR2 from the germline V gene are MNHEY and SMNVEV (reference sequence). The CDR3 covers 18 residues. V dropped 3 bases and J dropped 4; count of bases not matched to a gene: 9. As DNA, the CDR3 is TGTGCCAGCAGTTTCCTTGGGACAGGGGTACCAGGGGCCAACGTCCTGACTTTC. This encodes CASSFLGTGVPGANVLTF.

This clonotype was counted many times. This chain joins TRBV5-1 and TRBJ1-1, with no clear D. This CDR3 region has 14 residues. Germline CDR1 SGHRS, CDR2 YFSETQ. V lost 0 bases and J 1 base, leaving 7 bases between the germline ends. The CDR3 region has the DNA TGCGCCAGCAGCTTGGTACAGAGGAACACTGAAGCTTTCTTT. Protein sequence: CASSLVQRNTEAFF.

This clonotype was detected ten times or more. In DNA, the CDR3 is TGTGCCACCAGCAGACCTCTTAGGACGGATAGCAATCAGCCCCAGCATTTT. This translates into CATSRPLRTDSNQPQHF. This chain connects TRBV15 to TRBJ1-5, with D hard to call. This CDR3 is 17 amino acids long. V was cut by 2 bases and J by 0 bases, with 14 bases left in between. Germline lookup yields CDR1 LNHNV and CDR2 YYDKDF (reference sequence).

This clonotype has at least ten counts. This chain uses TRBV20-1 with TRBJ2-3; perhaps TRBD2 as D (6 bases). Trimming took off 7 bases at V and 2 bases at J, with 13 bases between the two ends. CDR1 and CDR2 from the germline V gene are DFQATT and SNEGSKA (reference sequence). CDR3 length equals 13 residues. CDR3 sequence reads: CSGVADVTDTQYF. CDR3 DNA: TGCAGTGGCGTAGCGGACGTCACAGATACGCAGTATTTT.

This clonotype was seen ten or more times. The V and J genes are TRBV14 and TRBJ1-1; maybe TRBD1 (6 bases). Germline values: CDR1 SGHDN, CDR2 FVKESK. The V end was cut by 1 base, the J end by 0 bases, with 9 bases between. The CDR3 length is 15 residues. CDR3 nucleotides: TGTGCCAGCAGCCAAGCTGGACAGCTGAACACTGAAGCTTTCTTT. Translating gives CASSQAGQLNTEAFF. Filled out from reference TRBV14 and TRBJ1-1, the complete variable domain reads EAGVTQFPSHSVIEKGQTVTLRCDPISGHDNLYWYRRVMGKEIKFLLHFVKESKQDESGMPNNRFLAERTGGTYSTLKVQPAELEDSGVYFCASSQAGQLNTEAFFGQGTRLTVV.

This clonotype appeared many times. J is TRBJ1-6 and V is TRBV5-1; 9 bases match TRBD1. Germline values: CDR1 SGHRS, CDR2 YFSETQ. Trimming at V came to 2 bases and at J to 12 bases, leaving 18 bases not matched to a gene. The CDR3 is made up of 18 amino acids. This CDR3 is CASSLPGQGAKPIGPLHF. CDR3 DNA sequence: TGCGCCAGCAGCTTACCGGGACAGGGAGCAAAGCCTATTGGACCCCTCCACTTT.

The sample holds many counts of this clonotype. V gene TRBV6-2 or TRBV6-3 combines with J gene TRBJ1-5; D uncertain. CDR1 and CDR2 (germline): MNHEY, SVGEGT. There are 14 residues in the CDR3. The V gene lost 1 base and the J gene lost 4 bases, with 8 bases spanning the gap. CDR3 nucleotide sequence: TGTGCCAGCAGTTACTTCCCAGTGAATCAGCCCCAGCATTTT. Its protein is CASSYFPVNQPQHF.

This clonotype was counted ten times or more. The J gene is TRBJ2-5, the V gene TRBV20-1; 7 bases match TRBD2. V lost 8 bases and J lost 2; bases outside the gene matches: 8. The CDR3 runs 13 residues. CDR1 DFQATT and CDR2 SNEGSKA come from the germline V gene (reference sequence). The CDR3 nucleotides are TGCAGTATCCCCGGGCGGGGGCAAGAGACCCAGTACTTC. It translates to CSIPGRGQETQYF.

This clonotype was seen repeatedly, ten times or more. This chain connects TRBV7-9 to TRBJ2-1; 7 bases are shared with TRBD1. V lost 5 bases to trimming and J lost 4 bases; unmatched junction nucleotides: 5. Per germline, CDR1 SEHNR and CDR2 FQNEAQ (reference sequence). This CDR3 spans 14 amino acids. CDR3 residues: CASSVGQVYNEQFF. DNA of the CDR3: TGTGCCAGCAGCGTAGGACAGGTATACAATGAGCAGTTCTTC.

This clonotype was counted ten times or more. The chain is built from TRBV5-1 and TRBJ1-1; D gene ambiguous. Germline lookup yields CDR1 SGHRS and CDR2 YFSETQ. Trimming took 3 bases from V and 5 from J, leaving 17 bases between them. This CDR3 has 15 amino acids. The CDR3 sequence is CASSSAVDGRTEAFF. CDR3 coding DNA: TGCGCCAGCAGCTCTGCGGTAGATGGTCGGACTGAAGCTTTCTTT. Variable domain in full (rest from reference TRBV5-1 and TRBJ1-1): KAGVTQTPRYLIKTRGQQVTLSCSPISGHRSVSWYQQTPGQGLQFLFEYFSETQRNKGNFPGRFSGRQFSNSRSEMNVSTLELGDSALYLCASSSAVDGRTEAFFGQGTRLTVV.